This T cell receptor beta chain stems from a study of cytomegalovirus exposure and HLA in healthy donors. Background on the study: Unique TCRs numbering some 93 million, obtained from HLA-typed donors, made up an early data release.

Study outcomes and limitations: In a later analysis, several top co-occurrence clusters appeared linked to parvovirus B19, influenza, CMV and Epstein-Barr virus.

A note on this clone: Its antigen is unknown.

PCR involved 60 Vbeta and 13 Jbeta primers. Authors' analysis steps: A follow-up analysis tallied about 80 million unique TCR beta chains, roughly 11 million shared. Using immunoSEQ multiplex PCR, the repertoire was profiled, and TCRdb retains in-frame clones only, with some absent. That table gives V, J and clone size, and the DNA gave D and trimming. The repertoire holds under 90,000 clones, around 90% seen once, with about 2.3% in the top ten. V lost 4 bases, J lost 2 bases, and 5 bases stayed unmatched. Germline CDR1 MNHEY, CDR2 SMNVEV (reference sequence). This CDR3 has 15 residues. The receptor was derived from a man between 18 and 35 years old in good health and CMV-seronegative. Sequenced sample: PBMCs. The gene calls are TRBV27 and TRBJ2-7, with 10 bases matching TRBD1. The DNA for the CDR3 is TGTGCCAGCAGTTACCGGGGACAGGGGACCTACGAGCAGTACTTC. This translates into CASSYRGQGTYEQYF.